Listed here are 8 T cell receptor beta chains from one sample, sequenced in a study of human T cells and chemical hapten exposure. Noted time point: patch test 1, 2 weeks after DPC sensitization. As to treatment: therapeutic diphenylcyclopropenone sensitization with weekly scalp DPC. One entry per CDR3 protein results from TCRdb running MiXCR on the RACE reads. The sample has around 110,000 distinct CDR3 sequences; about 12% are singletons. The input for sequencing was whole blood, taken in connection with sensitization to the hapten diphenylcyclopropenone (DPC). The source of these receptors is a woman aged 45-59 years with alopecia areata. Some clones in this sample may be carry-over from other donors' samples.

The chain combines TRBV29-1 with TRBJ2-3; D not certain. Germline V gene lookup returns CDR1 SQVTM and CDR2 ANQGSEA. The CDR3 is 11 residues long. The V gene lost 4 bases and the J gene lost 4 bases, with 6 bases spanning the gap. The CDR3 loop reads CSVGAADTQYF. The CDR3 coding sequence is TGCAGCGTTGGGGCCGCAGATACGCAGTATTTT.

This clonotype showed up many times. This chain joins TRBV12-3 or TRBV12-4 and TRBJ2-5; perhaps TRBD2 as D (5 bases). The V gene lost 5 bases and the J gene lost 5 bases, with 15 bases spanning the gap. The CDR3 length is 14 residues. The CDR3 DNA follows: TGTGCCAGCAGTCGGTCGGGAATTGGGGAGACCCAGTACTTC. Translated, it gives CASSRSGIGETQYF.

Remarks on this clonotype: Germline is not matched at one junction end, which may reflect a read error. The V and J genes are TRBV28 and TRBJ2-7; D unresolved. The length of the CDR3 is 11 residues. CDR1 and CDR2 from the germline V gene are MDHEN and SYDVKM. The CDR3 DNA reads TGTGCCGGCAGTTTAGGTTACGAGCAGTACTTC. Translating gives CAGSLGYEQYF.

The chain is built from TRBV28 and TRBJ2-7, with a possible D match to TRBD2 (6 bases). Trimming took 11 bases from V and 4 from J, leaving 12 bases between them. Germline V gene lookup returns CDR1 MDHEN and CDR2 SYDVKM. The CDR3 sequence is 11 residues long. CDR3 region: CASIGGYEQYF. For the CDR3, the DNA is TGTGCCTCCATTGGGGGGTACGAGCAGTACTTC. Drawing the rest from reference TRBV28 and TRBJ2-7, the complete variable domain is DVKVTQSSRYLVKRTGEKVFLECVQDMDHENMFWYRQDPGLGLRLIYFSYDVKMKEKGDIPEGYSVSREKKERFSLILESASTNQTSMYLCASIGGYEQYFGPGTRLTVT.

This clonotype occurred many times. The chain employs TRBV11-2 and TRBJ1-2, with TRBD1 matching over 8 bases. Germline-derived CDR1 and CDR2 are SGHAT and FQNNGV. CDR3 length: 14 residues. V was pared by 5 bases and J by 4 bases, with 6 bases of the junction left unmatched. In DNA, the CDR3 is TGTGCCAGCAGCACCGGACAGGGTACCTATGGCTACACCTTC. Translating gives CASSTGQGTYGYTF.

This clonotype was detected ten times or more. The genes are TRBV11-2 and TRBJ1-4; no clear D. V was trimmed by 6 bases and J by 11 bases, leaving 16 bases between them. The germline gives CDR1 SGHAT, CDR2 FQNNGV. The CDR3 covers 13 residues. CDR3 sequence: CASRRIGDWKLFF. As DNA, the CDR3 is TGTGCCAGCAGACGAATCGGGGATTGGAAACTGTTTTTT.

The table lists this clonotype with many counts. The J gene is TRBJ2-7, the V gene TRBV5-1; D may be TRBD1 or TRBD2 (5 bases each). This CDR3 has 14 residues. The V gene lost 2 bases and the J gene lost 4 bases, with 13 bases spanning the gap. Germline CDR1 SGHRS, CDR2 YFSETQ. CDR3 coding DNA: TGCGCCAGCAGCTTTGAGGGGCCCCTTTACGAGCAGTACTTC. It specifies CASSFEGPLYEQYF.

Only a few counts were recorded for this clonotype. The genes are TRBV20-1 and TRBJ2-2; no reliable D call. Trimming removed 6 bases at V and 5 bases at J, with 13 bases between. Germline-derived CDR1 and CDR2 are DFQATT and SNEGSKA (reference sequence). The CDR3 has 13 residues. The CDR3 DNA is TGCAGTGCCATATCCCCGCTTACCGGGGAGCTGTTTTTT. It yields the protein CSAISPLTGELFF.